A selection of T cell receptor beta chains follows, all from one sample in a study of T cells in Graves' hyperthyroidism and ophthalmopathy. TCRdb reanalysed the multiplex PCR reads using MiXCR and keeps one entry per CDR3 protein. The data hold a few hundred thousand distinct CDR3 sequences, with about 20% observed a single time. The sequenced sample consisted of blood. These receptors all come from a woman in her late teens or twenties with Graves' hyperthyroidism. CDR3s include the opening cysteine and the closing phenylalanine or tryptophan. The order of the fields is V gene, J gene, CDR3 protein.

V gene: TRBV2; J gene: TRBJ2-7; CDR3 protein: CASTEASGSWQYF
V gene: TRBV27; J gene: TRBJ1-2; CDR3 protein: CASSSGQGPYGYTF
V gene: TRBV7-9; J gene: TRBJ1-2; CDR3 protein: CASSFQGFKGYTF
V gene: TRBV12-3/TRBV12-4; J gene: TRBJ1-6; CDR3 protein: CASSSPTGVDSPLHF
V gene: TRBV6-2/TRBV6-3; J gene: TRBJ1-1; CDR3 protein: CASSYGRRWGIGNTEAFF
V gene: TRBV6-5; J gene: TRBJ1-2; CDR3 protein: CASSYAGQIYGYTF
V gene: TRBV28; J gene: TRBJ1-1; CDR3 protein: CAISDRGRMDTEAFF
V gene: TRBV7-2; J gene: TRBJ1-5; CDR3 protein: CASSLGVGQPQHF
V gene: TRBV15; J gene: TRBJ1-5; CDR3 protein: CATSRDGNSNQPQHF
V gene: TRBV3-1; J gene: TRBJ1-1; CDR3 protein: CASSHPRTEAFF
V gene: TRBV12-3/TRBV12-4; J gene: TRBJ2-7; CDR3 protein: CASSGGQGLGQYF
V gene: TRBV6-1; J gene: TRBJ1-5; CDR3 protein: CASSELAGGYQPQHF
V gene: TRBV27; J gene: TRBJ2-7; CDR3 protein: CASSHRGSPVFKQYF
V gene: TRBV18; J gene: TRBJ1-1; CDR3 protein: CASSPPWQGMNTEAFF
V gene: TRBV20-1; J gene: TRBJ1-5; CDR3 protein: CSASSQAGRSNQPQHF
V gene: TRBV19; J gene: TRBJ2-2; CDR3 protein: CASSMTGDTGELFF
V gene: TRBV9; J gene: TRBJ1-6; CDR3 protein: CASSVATGQGADSPLHF
V gene: TRBV6-1; J gene: TRBJ1-6; CDR3 protein: CASRPTLSSYNSPLHF
V gene: TRBV2; J gene: TRBJ2-3; CDR3 protein: CASSEEVTDTQYF
V gene: TRBV20-1; J gene: TRBJ2-7; CDR3 protein: CSAVKQGGYEQYF
V gene: TRBV11-1; J gene: TRBJ1-2; CDR3 protein: CASRSGTGANYGYTF
V gene: TRBV11-3; J gene: TRBJ1-1; CDR3 protein: CASSLEDRAGEAFF
V gene: TRBV12-3/TRBV12-4; J gene: TRBJ2-7; CDR3 protein: CASTSTGGGYEQYF
V gene: TRBV20-1; J gene: TRBJ2-7; CDR3 protein: CSASPGTGLYEQYF
V gene: TRBV7-8; J gene: TRBJ2-5; CDR3 protein: CASSLASGFKETQYF
V gene: TRBV12-3/TRBV12-4; J gene: TRBJ1-6; CDR3 protein: CASSASSYNSPLHF
V gene: TRBV18; J gene: TRBJ1-1; CDR3 protein: CASLPGSTNTEAFF
V gene: TRBV19; J gene: TRBJ1-5; CDR3 protein: CASSSDAGNQPQHF
V gene: TRBV11-2; J gene: TRBJ2-7; CDR3 protein: CASSLEIGRQDF
V gene: TRBV7-8; J gene: TRBJ1-3; CDR3 protein: CASSWGGRGNTLYF
V gene: TRBV20-1; J gene: TRBJ1-5; CDR3 protein: CSADRSYWPDQPQHF
V gene: TRBV7-2; J gene: TRBJ2-7; CDR3 protein: CASSPPRSTYEQYF
V gene: TRBV3-1; J gene: TRBJ1-6; CDR3 protein: CASSPDRVSPLHF
V gene: TRBV3-1; J gene: TRBJ1-1; CDR3 protein: CASSFGTLNTEAFF
V gene: TRBV20-1; J gene: TRBJ1-5; CDR3 protein: CSARDWAGDQPQHF
V gene: TRBV27; J gene: TRBJ1-1; CDR3 protein: CASSSGGAGTEAFF
V gene: TRBV5-6; J gene: TRBJ1-4; CDR3 protein: CASSSYAGVDEKLFF
V gene: TRBV4-1; J gene: TRBJ2-6; CDR3 protein: CASSQMTGANVLTF
V gene: TRBV15; J gene: TRBJ2-7; CDR3 protein: CAISPGTGEYEQYF
V gene: TRBV4-2; J gene: TRBJ2-7; CDR3 protein: CASSQDDRNSERQYF
V gene: TRBV15; J gene: TRBJ2-7; CDR3 protein: CATSRDQGSYEQYF
V gene: TRBV14; J gene: TRBJ1-1; CDR3 protein: CASSQASLADTEAFF
V gene: TRBV6-2/TRBV6-3; J gene: TRBJ2-7; CDR3 protein: CASSYQYVNEQYF
V gene: TRBV12-5; J gene: TRBJ2-7; CDR3 protein: CASGLVPILSLSGSSPSYEQYF
V gene: TRBV11-2; J gene: TRBJ2-5; CDR3 protein: CASSRTARQETQYF
V gene: TRBV7-9; J gene: TRBJ1-2; CDR3 protein: CASSYRVEGYGYTF
V gene: TRBV27; J gene: TRBJ2-5; CDR3 protein: CASKGLAGGRQETQYF
V gene: TRBV10-3; J gene: TRBJ1-5; CDR3 protein: CAISERLGNQPQHF
V gene: TRBV7-2; J gene: TRBJ2-5; CDR3 protein: CASSIPQGAETQYF
V gene: TRBV6-1; J gene: TRBJ2-6; CDR3 protein: CASSERRPGSGANVLTF
V gene: TRBV20-1; J gene: TRBJ2-7; CDR3 protein: CSANSGLEMNEQYF
V gene: TRBV5-1; J gene: TRBJ2-5; CDR3 protein: CASSGFSTETKYF
V gene: TRBV30; J gene: TRBJ2-7; CDR3 protein: CAWSVQGSTHEQYF
V gene: TRBV7-6; J gene: TRBJ1-2; CDR3 protein: CASSLNAAHGYTF
V gene: TRBV5-6; J gene: TRBJ1-1; CDR3 protein: CASSLQIMNTEAFF